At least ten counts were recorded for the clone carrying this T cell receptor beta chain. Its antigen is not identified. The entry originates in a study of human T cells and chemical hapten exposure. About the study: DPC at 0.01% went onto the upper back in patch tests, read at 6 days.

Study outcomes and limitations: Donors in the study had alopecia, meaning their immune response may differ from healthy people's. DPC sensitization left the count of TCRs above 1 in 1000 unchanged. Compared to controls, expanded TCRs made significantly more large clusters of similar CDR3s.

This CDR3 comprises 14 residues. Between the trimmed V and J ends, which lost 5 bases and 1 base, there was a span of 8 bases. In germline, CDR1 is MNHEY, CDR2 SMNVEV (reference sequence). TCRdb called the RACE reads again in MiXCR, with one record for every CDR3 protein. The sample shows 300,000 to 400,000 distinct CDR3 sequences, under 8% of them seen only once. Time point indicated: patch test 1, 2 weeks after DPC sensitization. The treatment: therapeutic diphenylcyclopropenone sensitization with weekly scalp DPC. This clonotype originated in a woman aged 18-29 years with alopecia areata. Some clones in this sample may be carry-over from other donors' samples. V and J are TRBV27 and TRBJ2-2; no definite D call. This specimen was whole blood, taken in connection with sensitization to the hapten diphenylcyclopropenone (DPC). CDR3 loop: CASSRNLNTGELFF. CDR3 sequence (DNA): TGTGCCAGCAGTCGGAACTTGAACACCGGGGAGCTGTTTTTT.